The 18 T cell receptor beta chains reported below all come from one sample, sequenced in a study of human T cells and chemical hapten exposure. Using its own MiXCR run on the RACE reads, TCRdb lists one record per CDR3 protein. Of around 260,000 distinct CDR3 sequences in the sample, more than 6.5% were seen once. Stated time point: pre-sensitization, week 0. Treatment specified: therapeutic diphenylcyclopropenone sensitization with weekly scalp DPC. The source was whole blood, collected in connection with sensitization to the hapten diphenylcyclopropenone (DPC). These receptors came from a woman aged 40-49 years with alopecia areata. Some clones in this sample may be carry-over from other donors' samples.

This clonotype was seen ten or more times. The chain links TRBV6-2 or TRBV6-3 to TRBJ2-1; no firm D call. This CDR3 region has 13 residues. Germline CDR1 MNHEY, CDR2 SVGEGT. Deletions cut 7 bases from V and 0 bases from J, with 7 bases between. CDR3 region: CASTPSSYNEQFF. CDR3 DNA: TGTGCCAGCACCCCTAGCTCCTACAATGAGCAGTTCTTC.

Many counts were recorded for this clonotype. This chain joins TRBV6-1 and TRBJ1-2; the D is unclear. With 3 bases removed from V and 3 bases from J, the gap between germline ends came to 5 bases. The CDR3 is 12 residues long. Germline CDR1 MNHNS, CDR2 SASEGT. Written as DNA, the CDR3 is TGTGCCAGCAGTGATGACTACTATGGCTACACCTTC. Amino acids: CASSDDYYGYTF.

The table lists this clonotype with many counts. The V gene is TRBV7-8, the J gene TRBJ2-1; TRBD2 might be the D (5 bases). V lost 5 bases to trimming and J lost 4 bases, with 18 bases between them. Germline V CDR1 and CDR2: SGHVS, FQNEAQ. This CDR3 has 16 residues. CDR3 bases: TGTGCCAGCAGCCCGATTCGGGGAAGGAGATACAATGAGCAGTTCTTC. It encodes CASSPIRGRRYNEQFF.

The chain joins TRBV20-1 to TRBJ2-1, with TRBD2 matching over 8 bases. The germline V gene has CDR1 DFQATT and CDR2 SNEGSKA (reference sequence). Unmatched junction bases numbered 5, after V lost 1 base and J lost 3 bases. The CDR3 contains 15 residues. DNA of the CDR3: TGCAGTGCTAGAGTTCCGGGAGGGATCTACAATGAGCAGTTCTTC. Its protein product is CSARVPGGIYNEQFF.

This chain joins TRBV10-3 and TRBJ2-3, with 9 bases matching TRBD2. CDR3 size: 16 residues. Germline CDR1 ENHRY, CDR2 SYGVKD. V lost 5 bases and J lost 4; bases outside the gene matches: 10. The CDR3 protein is CAISPLAGEVADTQYF. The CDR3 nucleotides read TGTGCCATCAGTCCCTTAGCGGGAGAAGTAGCAGATACGCAGTATTTT.

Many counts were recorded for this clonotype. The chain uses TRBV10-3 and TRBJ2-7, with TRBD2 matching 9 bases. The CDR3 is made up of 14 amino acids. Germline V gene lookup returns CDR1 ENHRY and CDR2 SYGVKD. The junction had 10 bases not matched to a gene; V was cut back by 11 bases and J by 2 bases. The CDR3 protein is CAVYAGTSPYEQYF. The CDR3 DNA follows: TGTGCCGTCTACGCAGGGACTAGCCCCTACGAGCAGTACTTC.

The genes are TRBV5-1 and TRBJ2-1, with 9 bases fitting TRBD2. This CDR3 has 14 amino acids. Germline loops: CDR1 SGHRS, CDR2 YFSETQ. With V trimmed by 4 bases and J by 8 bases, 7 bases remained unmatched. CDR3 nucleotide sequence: TGCGCCAGCAGCACTATAGCGGGAGCGGATGAGCAGTTCTTC. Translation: CASSTIAGADEQFF.

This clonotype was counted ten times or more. As DNA, the CDR3 is TGTGCCAGCCTTGGGGGCAGCTATGGCTACACCTTC. Encoded protein: CASLGGSYGYTF. The V call is TRBV28, the J call TRBJ1-2; tentatively, D is TRBD1 (6 bases). The CDR3 runs 12 residues. From germline, CDR1 is MDHEN and CDR2 SYDVKM. V lost 8 bases, J lost 4 bases, and 11 bases lay in between.

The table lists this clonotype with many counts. The CDR3 protein is CASSNTYEQYF. The DNA for the CDR3 is TGTGCCAGCAGTAATACCTACGAGCAGTACTTC. The V gene is TRBV6-5, the J gene TRBJ2-7; D unresolved. There are 11 residues in the CDR3. Trimming cost V 5 bases and J 2 bases, with 4 bases left between them. The germline V gene encodes CDR1 MNHEY and CDR2 SVGAGI.

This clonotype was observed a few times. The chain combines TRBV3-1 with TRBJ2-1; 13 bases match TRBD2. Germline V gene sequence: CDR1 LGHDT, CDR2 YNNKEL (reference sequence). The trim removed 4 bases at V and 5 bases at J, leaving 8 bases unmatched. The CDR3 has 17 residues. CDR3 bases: TGTGCCAGCAGCCGGGGACTAGCGGGAATTGGGCACAATGAGCAGTTCTTC. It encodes CASSRGLAGIGHNEQFF.

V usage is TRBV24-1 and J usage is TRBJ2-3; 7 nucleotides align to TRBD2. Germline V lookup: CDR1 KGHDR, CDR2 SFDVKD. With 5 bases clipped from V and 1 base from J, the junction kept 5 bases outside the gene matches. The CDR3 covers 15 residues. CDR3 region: CATSGGSGGTDTQYF. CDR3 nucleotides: TGTGCCACCAGTGGCGGGAGCGGAGGCACAGATACGCAGTATTTT.

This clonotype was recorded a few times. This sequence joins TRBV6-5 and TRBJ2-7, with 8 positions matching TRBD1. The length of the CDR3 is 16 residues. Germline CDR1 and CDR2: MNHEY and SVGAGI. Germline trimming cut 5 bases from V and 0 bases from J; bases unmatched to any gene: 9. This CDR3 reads CASSRDRPALSYEQYF. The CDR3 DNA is TGTGCCAGCAGTAGGGACAGGCCAGCCCTCTCCTACGAGCAGTACTTC.

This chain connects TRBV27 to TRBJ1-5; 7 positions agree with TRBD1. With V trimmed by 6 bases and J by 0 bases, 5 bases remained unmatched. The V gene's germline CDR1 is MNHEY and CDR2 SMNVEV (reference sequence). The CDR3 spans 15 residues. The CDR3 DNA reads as TGTGCCAGCAGCTGGACAGGATCTAGCAATCAGCCCCAGCATTTT. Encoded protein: CASSWTGSSNQPQHF.

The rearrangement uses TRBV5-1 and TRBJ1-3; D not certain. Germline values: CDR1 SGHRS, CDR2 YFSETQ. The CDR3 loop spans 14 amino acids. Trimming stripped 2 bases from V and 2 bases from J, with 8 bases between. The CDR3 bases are TGCGCCAGCAGCTTAACGTCAGCTGGAAACACCATATATTTT. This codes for CASSLTSAGNTIYF.

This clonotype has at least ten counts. The CDR3 protein is CASSSLLHGETQYF. The CDR3 DNA follows: TGTGCCAGCAGTTCCCTTTTGCATGGGGAGACCCAGTACTTC. This chain links TRBV27 with TRBJ2-5, with no clear D. Germline V gene lookup returns CDR1 MNHEY and CDR2 SMNVEV (reference sequence). The CDR3 contains 14 residues. V dropped 4 bases and J dropped 5 bases, with 14 bases sitting between them.

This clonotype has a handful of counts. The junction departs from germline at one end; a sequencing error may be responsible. Here the CDR3 reads CSSSKNYEQYF. The CDR3, as DNA: TGCAGTTCTAGTAAGAACTACGAGCAGTACTTC. The chain carries TRBV20-1 and TRBJ2-7, with unresolved D. CDR3 length: 11 residues. Germline V CDR1 and CDR2: DFQATT, SNEGSKA (reference sequence).

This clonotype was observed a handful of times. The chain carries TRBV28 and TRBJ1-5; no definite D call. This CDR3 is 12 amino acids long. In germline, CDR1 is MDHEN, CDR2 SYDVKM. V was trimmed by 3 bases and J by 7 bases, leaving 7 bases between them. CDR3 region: CASSLFQQPQHF. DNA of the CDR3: TGTGCCAGCAGTTTGTTTCAGCAGCCCCAGCATTTT. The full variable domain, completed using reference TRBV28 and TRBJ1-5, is DVKVTQSSRYLVKRTGEKVFLECVQDMDHENMFWYRQDPGLGLRLIYFSYDVKMKEKGDIPEGYSVSREKKERFSLILESASTNQTSMYLCASSLFQQPQHFGDGTRLSIL.

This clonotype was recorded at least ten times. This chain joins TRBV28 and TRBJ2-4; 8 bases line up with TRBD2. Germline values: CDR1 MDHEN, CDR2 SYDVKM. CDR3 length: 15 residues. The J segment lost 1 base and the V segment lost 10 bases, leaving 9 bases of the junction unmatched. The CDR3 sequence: CATAGGLLAKNIQYF. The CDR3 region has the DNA TGTGCCACCGCGGGGGGCCTATTGGCCAAAAACATTCAGTACTTC.